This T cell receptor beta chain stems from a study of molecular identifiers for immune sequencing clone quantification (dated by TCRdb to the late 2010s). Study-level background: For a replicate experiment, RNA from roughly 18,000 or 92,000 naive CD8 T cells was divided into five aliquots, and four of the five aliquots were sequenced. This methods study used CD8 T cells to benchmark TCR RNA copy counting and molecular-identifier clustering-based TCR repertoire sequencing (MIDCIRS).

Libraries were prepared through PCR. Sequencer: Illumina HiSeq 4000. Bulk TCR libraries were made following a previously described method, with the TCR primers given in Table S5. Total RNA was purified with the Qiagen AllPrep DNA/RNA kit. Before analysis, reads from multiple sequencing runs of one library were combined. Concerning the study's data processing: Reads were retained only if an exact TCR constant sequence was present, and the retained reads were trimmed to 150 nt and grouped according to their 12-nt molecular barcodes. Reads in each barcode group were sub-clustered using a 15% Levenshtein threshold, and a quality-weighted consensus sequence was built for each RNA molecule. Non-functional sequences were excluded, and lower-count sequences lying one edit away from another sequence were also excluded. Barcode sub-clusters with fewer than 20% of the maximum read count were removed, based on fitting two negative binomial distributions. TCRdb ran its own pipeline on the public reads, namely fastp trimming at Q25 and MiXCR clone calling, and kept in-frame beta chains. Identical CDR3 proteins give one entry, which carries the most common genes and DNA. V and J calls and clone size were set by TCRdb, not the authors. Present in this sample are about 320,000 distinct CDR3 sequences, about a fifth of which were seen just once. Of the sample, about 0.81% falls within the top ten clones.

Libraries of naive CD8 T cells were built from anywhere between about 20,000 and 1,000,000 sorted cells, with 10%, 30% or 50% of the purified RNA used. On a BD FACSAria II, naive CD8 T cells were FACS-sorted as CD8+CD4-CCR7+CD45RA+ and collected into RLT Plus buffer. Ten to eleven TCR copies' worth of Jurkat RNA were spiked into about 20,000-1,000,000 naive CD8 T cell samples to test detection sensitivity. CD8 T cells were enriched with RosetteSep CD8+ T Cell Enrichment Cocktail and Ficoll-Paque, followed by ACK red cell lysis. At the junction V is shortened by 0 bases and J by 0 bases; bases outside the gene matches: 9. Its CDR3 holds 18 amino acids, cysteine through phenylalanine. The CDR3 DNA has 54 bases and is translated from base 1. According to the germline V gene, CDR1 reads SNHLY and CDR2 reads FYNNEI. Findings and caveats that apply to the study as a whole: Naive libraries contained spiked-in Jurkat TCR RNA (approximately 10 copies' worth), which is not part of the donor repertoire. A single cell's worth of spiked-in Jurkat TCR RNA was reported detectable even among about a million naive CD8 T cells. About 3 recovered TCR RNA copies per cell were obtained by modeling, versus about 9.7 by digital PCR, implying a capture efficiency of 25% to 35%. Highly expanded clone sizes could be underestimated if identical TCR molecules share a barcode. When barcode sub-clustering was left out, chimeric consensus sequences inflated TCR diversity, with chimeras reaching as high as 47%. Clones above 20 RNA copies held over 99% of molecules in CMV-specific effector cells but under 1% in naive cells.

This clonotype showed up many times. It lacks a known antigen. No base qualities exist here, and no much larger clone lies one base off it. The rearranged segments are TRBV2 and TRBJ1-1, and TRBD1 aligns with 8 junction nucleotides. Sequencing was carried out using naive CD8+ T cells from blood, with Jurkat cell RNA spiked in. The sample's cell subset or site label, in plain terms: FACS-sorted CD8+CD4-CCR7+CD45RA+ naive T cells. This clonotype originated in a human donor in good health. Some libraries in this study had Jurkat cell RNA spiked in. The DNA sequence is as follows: TGTGCCAGCAGTGAAGCGGAGACAGGGGTTGGTGTGAACACTGAAGCTTTCTTT. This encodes CASSEAETGVGVNTEAFF.